This T cell receptor beta chain derives from a study of cytomegalovirus exposure and HLA in healthy donors. On this clone itself: What it binds is not known.

Study results and caveats: High specificity and sensitivity for cytomegalovirus status were reported for the classifier.

Germline-derived CDR1 and CDR2 are MNHEY and SMNVEV (reference sequence). J lost 8 bases, V lost 2 bases, and 8 bases had no gene match. The CDR3 consists of 14 residues. The PCR used 60 Vbeta and 13 Jbeta primers. Here immunoSEQ multiplex PCR was the method, and the copy in TCRdb shows in-frame clones only, minus some. The sample lists about 180,000 clones, 75% to 85% occurring once. This TCR came from a girl aged 2-10 years in good health and CMV-seropositive. The specimen was PBMCs. The chain combines TRBV27 with TRBJ1-2; 7 positions match TRBD1. CDR3 loop: CASSLRGGNEGYTF. The CDR3 nucleotides are TGTGCCAGCAGTTTAAGAGGGGGCAACGAGGGCTACACCTTC.